The sequence of this T cell receptor (beta chain) was determined in a study of cytotoxic CD8 clonotypes in ibrutinib-treated CLL. Study as a whole: There were, on average, around 260,000 productive templates and approximately 94,000 productive rearrangements per sample.

Libraries were prepared by immunoSEQ multiplex PCR; TCRdb keeps only in-frame clonotypes and omits some of them. The sample lists just over 200,000 clones, roughly 65% occurring once. The V and J ends lost 10 bases and 5 bases respectively, with 14 bases between them. Germline assignment: CDR1 ENHRY and CDR2 SYGVKD. The CDR3 spans 12 residues. This clone was seen more than once but under ten times. Antigen: not known. Whole-study findings and limits: Treatment saw public clonotypes, which were uncommon, either contract or stay stable.

Here the sequenced sample was PBMCs, taken after 12 months of ibrutinib treatment. The receptor was derived from a human donor with chronic lymphocytic leukemia. The rearrangement uses TRBV10-3 and TRBJ1-2; unclear D gene. The CDR3 DNA sequence: TGTGCCACCCGAGGAGGGATTTATGGCTACACCTTC. Translated, it gives CATRGGIYGYTF.